The rows below give T cell receptor beta chains drawn from one sample of a study of blood T cell repertoires in COVID-19. The table came from immunoSEQ multiplex PCR; TCRdb's copy has only in-frame clones and leaves some out. The repertoire includes fewer than 150,000 clones, approximately 85% of them detected once, and roughly 4% sits in the top ten. Sequenced: peripheral blood. These receptors were obtained from a human donor in a cohort sampled during active COVID-19. CDR3s include the opening cysteine and the closing phenylalanine or tryptophan.

TRBV6-5,CASLYRLEEQFF
TRBV9,CASSVDIGGAGTEAFF
TRBV7-2,CASSFGVSTDTQYF
TRBV3-1/TRBV3-2,CASSNLAGGLVGETQYF
TRBV5-6,CASSFSTGELFF
TRBV11-2,CASSRHSNYGYTF
TRBV3-1/TRBV3-2,CASSQSILAGETDTQYF
TRBV2,CASGSGGGYYGYTF
TRBV3-1/TRBV3-2,CASSEQRGYTF
TRBV5-1,CASSLVLNSPLHF
TRBV5-1,CASGQGILYGYTF
TRBV9,CASSPGQGGYGYTF
TRBV28,CASSLPYRVNNQPQHF
TRBV11-3,CASSGQTTGELFF
TRBV25-1,CASSPGHSYEQYF
TRBV7-2,CASSLATTTSGTEAFF
TRBV5-5,CASSLVVSGYSYEQYF
TRBV5-1,CASSLGDRESSQPQHF
TRBV11-1,CASSLNAGLNTEAFF
TRBV25-1,CASSRGGGVADTQYF
TRBV7-9,CASSENWAGGQAFF
TRBV25-1,CASSDSNNQPQHF
TRBV14,CASSQVTEIYGYTF
TRBV5-1,CASQSGDRGGETQYF
TRBV6-6,CASNIPGQGRTGELFF
TRBV7-3,CASSYSPTDTQYF
TRBV7-2,CASLTGIYGNTIYF
TRBV5-6,CASSLGGSMNTEAFF
TRBV6-5,CASSSPGHPNTEAFF